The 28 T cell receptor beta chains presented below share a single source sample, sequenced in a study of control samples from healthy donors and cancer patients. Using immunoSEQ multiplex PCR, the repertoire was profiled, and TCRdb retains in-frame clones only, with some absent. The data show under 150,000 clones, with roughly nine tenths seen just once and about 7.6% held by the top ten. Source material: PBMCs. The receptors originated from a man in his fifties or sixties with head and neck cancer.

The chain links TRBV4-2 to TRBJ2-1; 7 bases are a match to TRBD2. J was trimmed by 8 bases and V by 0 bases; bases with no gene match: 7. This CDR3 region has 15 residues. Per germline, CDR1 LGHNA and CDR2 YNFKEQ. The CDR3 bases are TGTGCCAGCAGCCAAGATTTGGGGGGGATAGATGAGCAGTTCTTC. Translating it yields CASSQDLGGIDEQFF.

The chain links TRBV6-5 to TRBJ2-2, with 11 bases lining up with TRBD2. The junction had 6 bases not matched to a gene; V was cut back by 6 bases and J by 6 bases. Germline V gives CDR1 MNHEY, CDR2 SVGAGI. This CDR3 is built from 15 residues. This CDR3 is CASRSLAGAAGELFF. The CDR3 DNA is TGTGCCAGCAGGTCACTAGCGGGAGCGGCCGGGGAGCTGTTTTTT.

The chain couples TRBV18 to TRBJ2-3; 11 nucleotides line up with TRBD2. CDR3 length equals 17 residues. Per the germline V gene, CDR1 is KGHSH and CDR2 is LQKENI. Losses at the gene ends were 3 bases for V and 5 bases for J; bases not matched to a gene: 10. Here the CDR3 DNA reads TGTGCCAGCTCACCCACGGGACTAGCGGCCGCGGGAGATACGCAGTATTTT. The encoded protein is CASSPTGLAAAGDTQYF.

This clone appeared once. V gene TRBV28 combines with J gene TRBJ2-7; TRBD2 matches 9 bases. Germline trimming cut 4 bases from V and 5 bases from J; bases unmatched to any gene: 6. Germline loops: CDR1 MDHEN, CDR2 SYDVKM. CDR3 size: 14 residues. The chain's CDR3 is CASSYSGRLDEQYF. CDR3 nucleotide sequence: TGTGCCAGCAGTTATAGCGGGAGATTAGACGAGCAGTACTTC.

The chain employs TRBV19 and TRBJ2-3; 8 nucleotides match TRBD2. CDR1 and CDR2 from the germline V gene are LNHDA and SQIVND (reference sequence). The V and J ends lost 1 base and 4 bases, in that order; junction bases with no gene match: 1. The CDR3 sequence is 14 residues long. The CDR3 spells CASSIVTSADTQYF. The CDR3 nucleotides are TGTGCCAGTAGTATAGTGACTAGCGCAGATACGCAGTATTTT.

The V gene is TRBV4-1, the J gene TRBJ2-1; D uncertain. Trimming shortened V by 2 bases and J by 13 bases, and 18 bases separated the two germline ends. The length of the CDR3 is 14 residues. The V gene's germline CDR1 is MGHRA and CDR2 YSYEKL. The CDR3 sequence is CASSQTPGEDNQFF. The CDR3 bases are TGCGCCAGCAGCCAAACCCCCGGAGAAGACAACCAGTTCTTC.

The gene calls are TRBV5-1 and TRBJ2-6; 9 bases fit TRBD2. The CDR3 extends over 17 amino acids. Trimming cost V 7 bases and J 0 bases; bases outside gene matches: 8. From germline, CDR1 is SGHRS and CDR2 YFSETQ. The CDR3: CASCALAGNSGANVLTF. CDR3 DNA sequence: TGCGCCAGCTGTGCTCTAGCGGGAAACTCTGGGGCCAACGTCCTGACTTTC.

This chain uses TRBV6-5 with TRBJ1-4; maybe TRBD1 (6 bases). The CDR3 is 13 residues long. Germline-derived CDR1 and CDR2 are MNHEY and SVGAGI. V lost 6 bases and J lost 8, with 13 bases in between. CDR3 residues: CASRDSNLEKLFF. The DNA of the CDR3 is TGTGCCAGCAGGGACAGCAATCTCGAAAAACTGTTTTTT.

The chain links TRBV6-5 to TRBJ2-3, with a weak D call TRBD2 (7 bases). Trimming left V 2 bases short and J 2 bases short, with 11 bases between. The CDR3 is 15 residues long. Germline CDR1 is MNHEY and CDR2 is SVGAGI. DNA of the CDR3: TGTGCCAGCAGTTACGCAGCGGGACACACAGATACGCAGTATTTT. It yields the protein CASSYAAGHTDTQYF.

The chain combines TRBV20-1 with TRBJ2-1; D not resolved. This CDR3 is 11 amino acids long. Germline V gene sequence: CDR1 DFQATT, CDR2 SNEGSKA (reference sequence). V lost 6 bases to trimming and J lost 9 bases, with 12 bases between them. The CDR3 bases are TGCAGTGCCGACGGTGAATTTGAGCAGTTCTTC. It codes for CSADGEFEQFF.

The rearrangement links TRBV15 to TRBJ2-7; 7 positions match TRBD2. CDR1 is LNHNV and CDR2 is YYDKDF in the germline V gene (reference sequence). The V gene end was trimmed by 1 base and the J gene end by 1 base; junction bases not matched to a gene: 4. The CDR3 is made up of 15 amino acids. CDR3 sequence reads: CATSRGGSGSYEQYF. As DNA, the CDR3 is TGTGCCACCAGCAGAGGGGGTAGCGGGTCCTACGAGCAGTACTTC.

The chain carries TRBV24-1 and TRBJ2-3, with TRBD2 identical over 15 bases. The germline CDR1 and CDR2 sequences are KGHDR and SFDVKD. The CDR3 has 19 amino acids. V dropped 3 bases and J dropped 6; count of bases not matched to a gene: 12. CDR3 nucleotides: TGTGCCACCAGTGATCCCCGGACTAGCGGGGGGGACCTTACTGATACGCAGTATTTT. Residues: CATSDPRTSGGDLTDTQYF.

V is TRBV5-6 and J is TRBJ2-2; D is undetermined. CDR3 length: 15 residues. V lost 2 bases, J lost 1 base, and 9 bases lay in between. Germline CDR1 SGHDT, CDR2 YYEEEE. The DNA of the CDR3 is TGTGCCAGCAGCTTCTGGGGAAAGAACACCGGGGAGCTGTTTTTT. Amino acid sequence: CASSFWGKNTGELFF.

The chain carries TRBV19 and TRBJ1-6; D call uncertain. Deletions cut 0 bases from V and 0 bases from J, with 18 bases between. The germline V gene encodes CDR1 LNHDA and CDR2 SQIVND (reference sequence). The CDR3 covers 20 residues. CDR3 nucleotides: TGTGCCAGTAGTATAGACCTCGCCGACACGACAAGCTCCTATAATTCACCCCTCCACTTT. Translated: CASSIDLADTTSSYNSPLHF. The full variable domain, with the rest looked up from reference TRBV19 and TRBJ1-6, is DGGITQSPKYLFRKEGQNVTLSCEQNLNHDAMYWYRQDPGQGLRLIYYSQIVNDFQKGDIAEGYSVSREKKESFPLTVTSAQKNPTAFYLCASSIDLADTTSSYNSPLHFGNGTRLTVT.

CDR3 sequence reads: CASRQGGNTEAFF. DNA of the CDR3: TGTGCCAGCCGACAGGGAGGGAACACTGAAGCTTTCTTT. The chain couples TRBV6-5 to TRBJ1-1; TRBD1 agrees at 7 bases. From germline, CDR1 is MNHEY and CDR2 SVGAGI. Germline trimming cut 8 bases from V and 1 base from J; bases unmatched to any gene: 4. There are 13 residues in the CDR3.

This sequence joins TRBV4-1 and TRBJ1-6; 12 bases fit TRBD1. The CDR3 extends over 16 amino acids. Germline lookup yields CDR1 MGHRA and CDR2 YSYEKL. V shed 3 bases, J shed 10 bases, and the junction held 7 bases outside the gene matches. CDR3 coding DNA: TGCGCCAGCAGCCAGCCCCCGGGACAGGGGGCCTCACCCCTCCACTTT. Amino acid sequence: CASSQPPGQGASPLHF.

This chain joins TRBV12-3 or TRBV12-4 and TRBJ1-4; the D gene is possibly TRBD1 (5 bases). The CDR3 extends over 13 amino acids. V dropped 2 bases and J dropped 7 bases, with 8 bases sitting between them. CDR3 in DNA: TGTGCCAGCAGTTTAAGGGGAGGTGAAAAACTGTTTTTT. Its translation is CASSLRGGEKLFF.

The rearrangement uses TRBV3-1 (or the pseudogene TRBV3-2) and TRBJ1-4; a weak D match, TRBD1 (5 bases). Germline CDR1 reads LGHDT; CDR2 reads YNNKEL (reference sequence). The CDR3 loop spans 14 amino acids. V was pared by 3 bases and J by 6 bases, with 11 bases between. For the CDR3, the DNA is TGTGCCAGCAGCCAGCTGCAGGGTGATGAAAAACTGTTTTTT. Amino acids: CASSQLQGDEKLFF.

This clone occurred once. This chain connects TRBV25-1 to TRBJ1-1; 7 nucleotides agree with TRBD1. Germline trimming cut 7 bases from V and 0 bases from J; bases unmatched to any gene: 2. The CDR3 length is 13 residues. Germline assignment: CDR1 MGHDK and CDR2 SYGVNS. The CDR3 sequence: CASKGQLNTEAFF. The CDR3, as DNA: TGTGCCAGCAAGGGACAGCTGAACACTGAAGCTTTCTTT. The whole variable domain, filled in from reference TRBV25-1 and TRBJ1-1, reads EADIYQTPRYLVIGTGKKITLECSQTMGHDKMYWYQQDPGMELHLIHYSYGVNSTEKGDLSSESTVSRIRTEHFPLTLESARPSHTSQYLCASKGQLNTEAFFGQGTRLTVV.

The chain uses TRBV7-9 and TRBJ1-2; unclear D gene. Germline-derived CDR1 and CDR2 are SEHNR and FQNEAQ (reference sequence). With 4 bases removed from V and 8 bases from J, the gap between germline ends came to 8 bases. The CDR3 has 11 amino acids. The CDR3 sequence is CASSYSEGYTF. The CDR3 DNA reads TGTGCCAGCAGCTATAGCGAGGGCTACACCTTC.

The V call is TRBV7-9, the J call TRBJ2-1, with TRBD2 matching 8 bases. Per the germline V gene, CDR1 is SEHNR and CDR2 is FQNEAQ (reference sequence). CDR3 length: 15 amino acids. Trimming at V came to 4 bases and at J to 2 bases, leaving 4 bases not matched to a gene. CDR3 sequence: CASSSSSGAYNEQFF. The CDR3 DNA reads TGTGCCAGCAGCTCCAGTAGCGGGGCCTACAATGAGCAGTTCTTC.

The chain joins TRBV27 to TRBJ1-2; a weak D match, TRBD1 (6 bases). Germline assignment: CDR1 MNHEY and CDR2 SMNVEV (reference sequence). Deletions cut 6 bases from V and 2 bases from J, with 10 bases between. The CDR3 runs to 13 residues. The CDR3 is CASSPDRNYGYTF. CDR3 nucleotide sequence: TGTGCCAGCAGCCCTGACAGGAACTATGGCTACACCTTC.

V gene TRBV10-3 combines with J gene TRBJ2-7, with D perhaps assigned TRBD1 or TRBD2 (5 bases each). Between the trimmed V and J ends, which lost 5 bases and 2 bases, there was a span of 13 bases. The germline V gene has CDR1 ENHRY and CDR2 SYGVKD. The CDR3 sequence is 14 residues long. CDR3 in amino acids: CAISRDGTTYEQYF. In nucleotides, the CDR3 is TGTGCCATCAGTCGGGACGGAACCACCTACGAGCAGTACTTC.

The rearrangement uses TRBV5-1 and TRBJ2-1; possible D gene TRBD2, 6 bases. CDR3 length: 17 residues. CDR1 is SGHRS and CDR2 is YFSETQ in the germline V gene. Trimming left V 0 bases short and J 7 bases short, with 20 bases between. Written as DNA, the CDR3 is TGCGCCAGCAGCTTGGAGGCCTTGGGACTGCTTCTGAATGAGCAGTTCTTC. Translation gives CASSLEALGLLLNEQFF.

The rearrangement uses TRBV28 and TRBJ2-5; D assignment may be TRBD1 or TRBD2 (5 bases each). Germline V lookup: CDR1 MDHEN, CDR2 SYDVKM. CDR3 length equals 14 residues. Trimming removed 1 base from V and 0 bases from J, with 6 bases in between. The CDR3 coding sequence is TGTGCCAGCAGTTTATCGGGACACCAAGAGACCCAGTACTTC. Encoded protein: CASSLSGHQETQYF. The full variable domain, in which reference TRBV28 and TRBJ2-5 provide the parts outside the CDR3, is DVKVTQSSRYLVKRTGEKVFLECVQDMDHENMFWYRQDPGLGLRLIYFSYDVKMKEKGDIPEGYSVSREKKERFSLILESASTNQTSMYLCASSLSGHQETQYFGPGTRLLVL.

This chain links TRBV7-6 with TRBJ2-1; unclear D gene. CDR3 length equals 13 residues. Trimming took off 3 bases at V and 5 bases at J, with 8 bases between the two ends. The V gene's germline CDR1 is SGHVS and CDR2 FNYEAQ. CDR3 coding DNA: TGTGCCAGCAGCTTTGGACCCGACAATGAGCAGTTCTTC. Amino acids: CASSFGPDNEQFF.

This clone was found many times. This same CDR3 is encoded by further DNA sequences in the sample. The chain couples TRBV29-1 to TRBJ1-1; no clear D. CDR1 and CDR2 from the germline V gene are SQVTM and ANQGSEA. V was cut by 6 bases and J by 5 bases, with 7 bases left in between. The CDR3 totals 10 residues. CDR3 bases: TGCAGCGTCTCGAGGACTGAAGCTTTCTTT. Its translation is CSVSRTEAFF. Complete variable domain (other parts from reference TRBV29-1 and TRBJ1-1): SAVISQKPSRDICQRGTSLTIQCQVDSQVTMMFWYRQQPGQSLTLIATANQGSEATYESGFVIDKFPISRPNLTFSTLTVSNMSPEDSSIYLCSVSRTEAFFGQGTRLTVV.

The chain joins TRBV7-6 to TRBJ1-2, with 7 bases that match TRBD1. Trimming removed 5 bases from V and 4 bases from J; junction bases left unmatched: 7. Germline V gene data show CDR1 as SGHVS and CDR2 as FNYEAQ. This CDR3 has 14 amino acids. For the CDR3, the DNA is TGTGCCAGCAGCCCCAGACAGGGCTTCTATGGCTACACCTTC. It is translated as CASSPRQGFYGYTF.